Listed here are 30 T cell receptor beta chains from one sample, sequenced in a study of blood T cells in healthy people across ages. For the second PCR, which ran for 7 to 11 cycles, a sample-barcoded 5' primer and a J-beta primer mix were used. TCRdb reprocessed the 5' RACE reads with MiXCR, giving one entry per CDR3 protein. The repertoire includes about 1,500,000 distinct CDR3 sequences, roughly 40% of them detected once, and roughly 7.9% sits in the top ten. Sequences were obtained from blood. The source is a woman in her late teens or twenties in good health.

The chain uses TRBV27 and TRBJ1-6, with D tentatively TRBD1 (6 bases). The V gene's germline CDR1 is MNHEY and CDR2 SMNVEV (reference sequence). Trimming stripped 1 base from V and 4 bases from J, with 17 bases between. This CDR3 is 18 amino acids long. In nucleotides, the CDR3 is TGTGCCAGCAGTTTATTCACGGGCGGGGGCCCGTATAATTCACCCCTCCACTTT. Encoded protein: CASSLFTGGGPYNSPLHF.

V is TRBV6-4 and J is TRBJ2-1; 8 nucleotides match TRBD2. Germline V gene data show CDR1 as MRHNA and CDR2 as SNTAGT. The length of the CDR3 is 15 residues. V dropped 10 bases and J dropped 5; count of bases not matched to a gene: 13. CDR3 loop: CATQRGTSGNNEQFF. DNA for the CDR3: TGTGCCACCCAAAGGGGAACTAGCGGAAACAATGAGCAGTTCTTC.

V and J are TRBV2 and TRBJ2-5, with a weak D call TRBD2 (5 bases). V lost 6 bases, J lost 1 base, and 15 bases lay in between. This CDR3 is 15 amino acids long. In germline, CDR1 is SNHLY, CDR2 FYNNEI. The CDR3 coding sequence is TGTGCCAGCAGGAATTGGAGGCGGCCCCAAGAGACCCAGTACTTC. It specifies CASRNWRRPQETQYF.

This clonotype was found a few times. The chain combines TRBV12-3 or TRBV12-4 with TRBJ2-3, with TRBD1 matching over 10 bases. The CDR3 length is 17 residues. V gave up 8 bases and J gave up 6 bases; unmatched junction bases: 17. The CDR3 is CASSSFRGQGSSDTQYF. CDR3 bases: TGTGCCAGCTCGAGCTTCCGGGGACAGGGGTCATCGGATACGCAGTATTTT.

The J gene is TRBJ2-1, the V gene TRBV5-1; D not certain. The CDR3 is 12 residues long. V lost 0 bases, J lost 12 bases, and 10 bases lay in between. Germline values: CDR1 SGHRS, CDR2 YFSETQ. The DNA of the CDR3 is TGCGCCAGCAGCTTGGAGACCACGATGCAGTTCTTC. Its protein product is CASSLETTMQFF.

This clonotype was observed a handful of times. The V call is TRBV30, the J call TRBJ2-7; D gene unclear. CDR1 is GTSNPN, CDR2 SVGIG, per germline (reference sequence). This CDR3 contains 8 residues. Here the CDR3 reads CAHNEQYF. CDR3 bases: TGTGCACATAACGAGCAGTACTTC.

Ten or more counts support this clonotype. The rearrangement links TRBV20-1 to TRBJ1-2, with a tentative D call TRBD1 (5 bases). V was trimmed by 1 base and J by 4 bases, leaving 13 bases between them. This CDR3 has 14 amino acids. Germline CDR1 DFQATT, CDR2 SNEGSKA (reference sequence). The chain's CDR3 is CSARARLDIYGYTF. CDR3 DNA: TGCAGTGCTAGAGCTAGACTGGACATCTATGGCTACACCTTC.

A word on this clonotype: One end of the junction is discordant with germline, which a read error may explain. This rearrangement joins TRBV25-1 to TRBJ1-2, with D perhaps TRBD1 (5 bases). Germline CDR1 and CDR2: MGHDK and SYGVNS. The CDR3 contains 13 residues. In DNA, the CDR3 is TGTGCCAGCGGTGAATCACACGAGGACAGCTACACCTTC. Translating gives CASGESHEDSYTF.

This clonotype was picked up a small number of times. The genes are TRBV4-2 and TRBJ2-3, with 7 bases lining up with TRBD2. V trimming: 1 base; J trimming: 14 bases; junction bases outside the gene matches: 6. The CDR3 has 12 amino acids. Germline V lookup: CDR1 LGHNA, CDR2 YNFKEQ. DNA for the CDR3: TGTGCCAGCAGCCAAGCAGGACTAGAACTGTATTTT. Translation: CASSQAGLELYF.

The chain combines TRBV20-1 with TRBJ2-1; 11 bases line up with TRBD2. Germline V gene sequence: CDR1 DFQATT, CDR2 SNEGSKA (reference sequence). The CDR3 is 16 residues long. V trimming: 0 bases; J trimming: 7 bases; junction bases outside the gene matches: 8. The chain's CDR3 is CSARDLSGRARNEQFF. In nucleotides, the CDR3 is TGCAGTGCTAGAGATCTTAGCGGGAGGGCCAGGAATGAGCAGTTCTTC.

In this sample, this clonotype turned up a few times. CDR3 amino acids: CSATGRPVGSTDTQYF. CDR3 sequence (DNA): TGCAGTGCAACTGGACGTCCGGTAGGAAGCACAGATACGCAGTATTTT. The chain has TRBV20-1 and TRBJ2-3; unclear D gene. Per the germline V gene, CDR1 is DFQATT and CDR2 is SNEGSKA (reference sequence). The CDR3 totals 16 residues. V was cut by 6 bases and J by 0 bases, with 19 bases left in between.

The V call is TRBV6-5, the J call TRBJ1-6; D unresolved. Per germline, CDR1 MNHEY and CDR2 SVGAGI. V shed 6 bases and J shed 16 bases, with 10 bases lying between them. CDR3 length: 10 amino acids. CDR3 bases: TGTGCCAGCAGAGACGACAAGCTCCACTTT. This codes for CASRDDKLHF.

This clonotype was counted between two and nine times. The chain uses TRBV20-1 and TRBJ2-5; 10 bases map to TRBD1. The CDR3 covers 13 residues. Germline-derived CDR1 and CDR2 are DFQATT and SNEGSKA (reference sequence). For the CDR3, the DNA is TGCAGCGCGAGGACAGGGGGCCAAGAGACCCAGTACTTC. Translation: CSARTGGQETQYF.

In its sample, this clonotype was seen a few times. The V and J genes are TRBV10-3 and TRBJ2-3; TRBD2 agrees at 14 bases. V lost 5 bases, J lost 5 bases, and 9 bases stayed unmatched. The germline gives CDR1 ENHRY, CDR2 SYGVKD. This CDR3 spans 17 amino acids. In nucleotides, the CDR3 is TGTGCCATCAGTCCCCGACTAGCGGGGGGGCTCGGAGATACGCAGTATTTT. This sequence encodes CAISPRLAGGLGDTQYF.

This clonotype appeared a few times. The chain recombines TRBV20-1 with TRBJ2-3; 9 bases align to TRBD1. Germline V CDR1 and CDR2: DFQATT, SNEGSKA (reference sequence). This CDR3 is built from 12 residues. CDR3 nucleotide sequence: TGCAGCCCTGGACAGGGGACAGATACGCAGTATTTT. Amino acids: CSPGQGTDTQYF.

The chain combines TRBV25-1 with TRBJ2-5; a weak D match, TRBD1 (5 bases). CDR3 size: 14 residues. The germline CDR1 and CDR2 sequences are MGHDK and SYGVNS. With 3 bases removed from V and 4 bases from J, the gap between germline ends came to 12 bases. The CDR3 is CASSDAFTGETQYF. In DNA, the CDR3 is TGTGCCAGCAGTGACGCTTTTACAGGAGAGACCCAGTACTTC. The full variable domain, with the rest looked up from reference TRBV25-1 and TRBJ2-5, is EADIYQTPRYLVIGTGKKITLECSQTMGHDKMYWYQQDPGMELHLIHYSYGVNSTEKGDLSSESTVSRIRTEHFPLTLESARPSHTSQYLCASSDAFTGETQYFGPGTRLLVL.

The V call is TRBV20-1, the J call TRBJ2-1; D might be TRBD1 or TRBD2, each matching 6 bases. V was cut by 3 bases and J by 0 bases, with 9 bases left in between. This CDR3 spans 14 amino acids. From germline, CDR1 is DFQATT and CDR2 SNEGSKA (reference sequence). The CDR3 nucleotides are TGCAGTGCTAGGGGGGGCCGCTCCTACAATGAGCAGTTCTTC. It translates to CSARGGRSYNEQFF.

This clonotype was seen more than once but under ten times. In DNA, the CDR3 is TGCGCCAGCAGCTTGGACAGTGGGCGTGGGCAGTACTTC. Its translation is CASSLDSGRGQYF. This chain uses TRBV5-1 with TRBJ2-5; D gene ambiguous. Germline loops: CDR1 SGHRS, CDR2 YFSETQ. The CDR3 has 13 amino acids. V lost 0 bases and J lost 11, with 14 bases in between.

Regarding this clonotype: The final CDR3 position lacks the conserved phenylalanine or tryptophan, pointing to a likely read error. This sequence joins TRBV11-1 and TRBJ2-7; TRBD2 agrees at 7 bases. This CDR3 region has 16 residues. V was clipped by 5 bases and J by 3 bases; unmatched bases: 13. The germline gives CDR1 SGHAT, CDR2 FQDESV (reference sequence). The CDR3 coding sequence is TGTGCCAGCAGCATAACAGGAGCTAGCGGTTACTACGAGCAGTACTCC. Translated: CASSITGASGYYEQYS.

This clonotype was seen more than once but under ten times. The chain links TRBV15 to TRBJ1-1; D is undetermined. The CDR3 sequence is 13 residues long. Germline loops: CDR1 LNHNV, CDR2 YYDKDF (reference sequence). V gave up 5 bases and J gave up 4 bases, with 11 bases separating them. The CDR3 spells CATSRPDSTEAFF. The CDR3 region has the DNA TGTGCCACCAGCCGACCGGATTCCACTGAAGCTTTCTTT.

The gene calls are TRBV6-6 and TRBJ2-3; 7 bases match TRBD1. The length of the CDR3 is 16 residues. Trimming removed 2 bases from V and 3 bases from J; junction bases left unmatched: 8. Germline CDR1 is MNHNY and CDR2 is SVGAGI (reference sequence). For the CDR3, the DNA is TGTGCCAGCAGTTACCTAGGGGACAGTACTACAGATACGCAGTATTTT. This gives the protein CASSYLGDSTTDTQYF.

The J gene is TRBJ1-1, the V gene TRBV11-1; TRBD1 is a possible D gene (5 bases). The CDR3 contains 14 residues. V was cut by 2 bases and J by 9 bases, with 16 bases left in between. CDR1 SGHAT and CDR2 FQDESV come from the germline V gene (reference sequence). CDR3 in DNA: TGTGCCAGCAGCTTAAGCAGGTCGACAGCTAAAGCTTTCTTT. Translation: CASSLSRSTAKAFF.

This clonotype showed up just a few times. In DNA form, the CDR3 reads TGTGCCAGCAGCTTTGGGGAGGGGGCCCAGTTCTTC. This translates into CASSFGEGAQFF. The V call is TRBV7-3, the J call TRBJ2-1; tentatively, D is TRBD1 or TRBD2 (7 bases each). Germline CDR1 SGHTA, CDR2 FQGTGA. CDR3 length equals 12 residues. V dropped 3 bases and J dropped 13 bases, with 13 bases sitting between them. Combining the CDR3 with reference TRBV7-3 and TRBJ2-1 gives the whole variable domain GAGVSQTPSNKVTEKGKYVELRCDPISGHTALYWYRQSLGQGPEFLIYFQGTGAADDSGLPNDRFFAVRPEGSVSTLKIQRTERGDSAVYLCASSFGEGAQFFGPGTRLTVL.

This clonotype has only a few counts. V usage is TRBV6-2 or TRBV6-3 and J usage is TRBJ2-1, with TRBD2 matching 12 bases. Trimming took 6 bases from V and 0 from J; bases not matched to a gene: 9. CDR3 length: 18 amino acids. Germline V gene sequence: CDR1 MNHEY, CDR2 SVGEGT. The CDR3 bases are TGTGCCAGCAGAACTAGCGGGAGGCCCTCGAGCTCCTACAATGAGCAGTTCTTC. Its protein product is CASRTSGRPSSSYNEQFF.

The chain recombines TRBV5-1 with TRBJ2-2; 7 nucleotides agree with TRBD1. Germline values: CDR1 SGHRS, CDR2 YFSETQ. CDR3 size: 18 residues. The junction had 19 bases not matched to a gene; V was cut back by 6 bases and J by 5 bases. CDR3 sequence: CASTRTGVAGGVTGELFF. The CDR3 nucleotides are TGCGCCAGCACCCGAACCGGAGTCGCAGGGGGAGTTACCGGGGAGCTGTTTTTT.

The chain's CDR3 is CASSLEPAGMLHEQYF. The CDR3 bases are TGTGCCAGCAGTTTAGAGCCAGCGGGAATGCTCCACGAGCAGTACTTC. The rearrangement links TRBV12-3 or TRBV12-4 to TRBJ2-7; 7 bases align to TRBD2. V trimming: 1 base; J trimming: 5 bases; junction bases outside the gene matches: 11. The CDR3 sequence is 16 residues long.

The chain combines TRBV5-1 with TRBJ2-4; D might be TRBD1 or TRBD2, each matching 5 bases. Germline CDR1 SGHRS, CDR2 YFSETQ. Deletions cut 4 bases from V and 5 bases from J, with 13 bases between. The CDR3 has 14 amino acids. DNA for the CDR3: TGCGCCAGCAGCGTACTCGGGACCCAAAACATTCAGTACTTC. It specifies CASSVLGTQNIQYF. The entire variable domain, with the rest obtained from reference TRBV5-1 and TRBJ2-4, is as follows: KAGVTQTPRYLIKTRGQQVTLSCSPISGHRSVSWYQQTPGQGLQFLFEYFSETQRNKGNFPGRFSGRQFSNSRSEMNVSTLELGDSALYLCASSVLGTQNIQYFGAGTRLSVL.

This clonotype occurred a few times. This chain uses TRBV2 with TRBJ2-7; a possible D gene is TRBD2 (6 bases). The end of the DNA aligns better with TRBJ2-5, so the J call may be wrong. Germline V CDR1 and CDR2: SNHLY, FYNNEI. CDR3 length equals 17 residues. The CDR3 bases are TGTGCCAGCAGTGAAGGGGGACTCGGGGAATTCCAAGAGACCCAGTACTTC. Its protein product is CASSEGGLGEFQETQYF.

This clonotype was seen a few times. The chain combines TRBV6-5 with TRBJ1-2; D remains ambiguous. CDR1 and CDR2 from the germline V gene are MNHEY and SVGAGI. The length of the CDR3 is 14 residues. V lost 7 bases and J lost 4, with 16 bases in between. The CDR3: CASTQAVMGYGYTF. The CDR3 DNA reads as TGTGCCAGCACCCAGGCGGTCATGGGCTATGGCTACACCTTC.

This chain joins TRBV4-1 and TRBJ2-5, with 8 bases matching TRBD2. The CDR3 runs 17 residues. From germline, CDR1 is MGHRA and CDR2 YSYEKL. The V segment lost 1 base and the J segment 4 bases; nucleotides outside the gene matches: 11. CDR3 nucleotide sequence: TGCGCCAGCAGCCAAGTTTTGAGCCGGGGGGGCAGAGAGACCCAGTACTTC. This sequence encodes CASSQVLSRGGRETQYF.